The present T cell receptor (beta chain) was sequenced within a study of blood T cell repertoires in COVID-19. About the study: Sites across the United States, Italy and Spain contributed samples from acute and convalescent COVID-19.

Here immunoSEQ multiplex PCR was the method, and the copy in TCRdb shows in-frame clones only, minus some. The table has 25,000 to 35,000 clones, roughly 93% seen once. Source material: peripheral blood. This TCR came from a woman aged 70-85 years with COVID-19, enrolled during active disease.

The CDR3 reads CASSESGQGASQPQHF. CDR3 sequence (DNA): TGTGCCAGCAGTGAAAGCGGACAGGGGGCGTCTCAGCCCCAGCATTTT. V and J are TRBV6-1 and TRBJ1-5; the match to TRBD1 covers 11 bases. The CDR3 length is 16 residues. Trimming removed 2 bases from V and 6 bases from J; junction bases left unmatched: 6. CDR1 and CDR2 from the germline V gene are MNHNS and SASEGT.